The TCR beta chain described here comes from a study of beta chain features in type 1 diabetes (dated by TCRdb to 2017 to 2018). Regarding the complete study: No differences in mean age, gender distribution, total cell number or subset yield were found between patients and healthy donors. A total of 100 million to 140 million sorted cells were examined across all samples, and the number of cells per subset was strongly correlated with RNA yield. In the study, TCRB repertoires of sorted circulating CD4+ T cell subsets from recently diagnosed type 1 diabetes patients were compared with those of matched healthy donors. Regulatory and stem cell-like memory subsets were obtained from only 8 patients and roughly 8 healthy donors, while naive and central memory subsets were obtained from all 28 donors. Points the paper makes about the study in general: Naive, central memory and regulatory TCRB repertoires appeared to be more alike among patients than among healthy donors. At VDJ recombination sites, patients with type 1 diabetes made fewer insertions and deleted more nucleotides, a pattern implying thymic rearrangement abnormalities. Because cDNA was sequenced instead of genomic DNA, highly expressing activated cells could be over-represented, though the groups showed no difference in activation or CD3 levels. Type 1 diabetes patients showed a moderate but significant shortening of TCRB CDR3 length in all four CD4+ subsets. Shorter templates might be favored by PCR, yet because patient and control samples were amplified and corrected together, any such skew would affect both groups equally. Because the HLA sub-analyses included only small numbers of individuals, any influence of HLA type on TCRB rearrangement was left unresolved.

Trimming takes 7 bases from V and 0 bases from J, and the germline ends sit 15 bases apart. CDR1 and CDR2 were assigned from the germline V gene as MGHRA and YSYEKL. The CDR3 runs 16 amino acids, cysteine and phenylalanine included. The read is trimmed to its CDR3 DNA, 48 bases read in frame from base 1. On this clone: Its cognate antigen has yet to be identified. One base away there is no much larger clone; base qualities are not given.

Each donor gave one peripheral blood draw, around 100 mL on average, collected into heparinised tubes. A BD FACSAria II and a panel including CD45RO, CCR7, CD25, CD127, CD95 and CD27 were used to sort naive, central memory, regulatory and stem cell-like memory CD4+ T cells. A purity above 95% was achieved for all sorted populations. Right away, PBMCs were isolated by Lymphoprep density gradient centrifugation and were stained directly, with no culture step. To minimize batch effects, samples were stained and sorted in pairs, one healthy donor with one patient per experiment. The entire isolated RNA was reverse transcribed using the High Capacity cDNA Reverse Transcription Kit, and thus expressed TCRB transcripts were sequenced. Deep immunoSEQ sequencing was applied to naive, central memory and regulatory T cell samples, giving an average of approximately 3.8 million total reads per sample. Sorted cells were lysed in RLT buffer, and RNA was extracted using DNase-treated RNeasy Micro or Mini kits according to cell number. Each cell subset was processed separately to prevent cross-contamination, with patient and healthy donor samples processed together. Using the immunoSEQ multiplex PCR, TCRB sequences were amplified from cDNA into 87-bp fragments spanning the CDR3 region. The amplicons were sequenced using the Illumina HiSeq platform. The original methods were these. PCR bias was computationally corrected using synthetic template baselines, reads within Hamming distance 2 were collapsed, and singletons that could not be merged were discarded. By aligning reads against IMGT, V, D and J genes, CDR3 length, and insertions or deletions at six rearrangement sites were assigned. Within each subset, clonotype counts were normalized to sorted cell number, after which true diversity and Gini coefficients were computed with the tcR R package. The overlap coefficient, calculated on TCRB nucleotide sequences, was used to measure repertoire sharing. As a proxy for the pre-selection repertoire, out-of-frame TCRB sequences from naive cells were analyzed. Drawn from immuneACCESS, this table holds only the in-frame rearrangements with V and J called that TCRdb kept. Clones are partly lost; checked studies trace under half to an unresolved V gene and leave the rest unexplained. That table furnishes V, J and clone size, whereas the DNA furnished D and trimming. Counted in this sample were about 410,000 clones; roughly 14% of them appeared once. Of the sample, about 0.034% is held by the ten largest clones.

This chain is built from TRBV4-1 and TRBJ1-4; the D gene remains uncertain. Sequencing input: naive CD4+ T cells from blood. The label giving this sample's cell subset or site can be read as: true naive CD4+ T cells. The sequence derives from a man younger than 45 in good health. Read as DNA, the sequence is TGCGCCAGCACCCACCCCCCCAGAGCAACTAATGAAAAACTGTTTTTT. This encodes CASTHPPRATNEKLFF.